What follows is one T cell receptor beta chain and its context. The antigen it recognizes is unknown. No qualities accompany the bases; no much larger clone lies one base away. From its cysteine to its phenylalanine, the CDR3 spans 11 amino acids. Just the 33-base CDR3 DNA is kept, in frame starting at base 1. The germline V gene (reference sequence) sets CDR1 to LNHNV and CDR2 to YYDKDF. V is cut by 5 bases and J by 4 bases, and the space between the germline ends is 5 bases. A FACSAria II was used to sort memory CD4+ T cells, defined as single viable CD3+CD4+CD8-CD45RO+ cells. CMV serostatus was determined with a Roche Elecsys assay detecting serum IgG against CMV pp150, pp28, p38 and p52. Following thawing, total CD4+ T cells were enriched through positive selection using CD4 magnetic microbeads. Samples originated from another study that specifically interrogated the CD4+ T cell memory repertoire. Following standard operating procedures, peripheral blood mononuclear cells were isolated and cryopreserved, while serum was kept at -80 degrees C. The staining relied on CD3-PerCP (BW264/56), CD4-APC (RPA-T4), CD45RO-PE (UCHT1) and CD8-Pacific Orange (3B5) antibodies, and Sytox blue was used to exclude non-viable cells.

Genomic DNA was extracted from sorted cells with the Quick-DNA Microprep Kit. Amplification of TCRbeta DNA was done with the immunoSEQ hsTCRbeta kit, following the protocol from the manufacturer. TCRbeta libraries were sequenced on an Illumina MiSeq instrument. In the paper's pipeline: Once out-of-frame sequences had been removed, millions of distinct TCRbeta sequences were left, which works out to an average of around 73,000 per individual. Each individual was scored by the count of fewer than 200 previously reported CMV-associated TCRbeta sequences and the total productive distinct TCRbeta count. A beta-binomial model was reimplemented in Python, and random forests from scikit-learn, run with default parameters, were trained on data from the US cohort. On the Belgian cohort, classifier performance was reported as the median AUC, along with percentile confidence intervals, across 10,000 bootstrap iterations. TCRdb limited this immuneACCESS table to in-frame rearrangements with V and J called. A share of clones is missing; checked studies link under half to unresolved V genes, and the rest is unexplained. Clonal size and the V and J genes are those of that table, whereas D and trimming came from the DNA. The sample has about 54,000 clones on record, about 80% of them singletons. About 1.5% of the sample is held by the ten biggest clonotypes.

This sample stems from a study of memory CD4+ T cells and cytomegalovirus serostatus (dated by TCRdb to between 2018 and 2021). Turning to the overall study: A total of 35 or so healthy Belgian adults, of whom 9 were CMV seropositive and about 25 were CMV seronegative, were included in the cohort. To replicate a published TCR-based CMV serostatus classifier, the researchers sequenced the CD4+ memory TCRbeta repertoires of a Belgian cohort whose cytomegalovirus serostatus was known. Study-wide findings and limitations: For CMV serostatus prediction, a median bootstrapped AUC of 0.95 was reached with the original framework, and a median bootstrapped AUC of approximately 0.9 was reached with a US-trained random forest. Among the 150 or so previously reported CMV-associated TCRbeta sequences, some 62 showed up in the CD4+ memory repertoires, with each one found in between one and five individuals. On the Belgian cohort, the classifier built on the original framework reached a median bootstrapped AUC of roughly 0.96, with a 95% CI of 0.76-1.00. Only CD4+CD45RO+ memory cells were sequenced, in contrast to the original study, which included naive and memory CD4+ and CD8+ populations. The results were interpreted as suggesting that the CMV-associated TCR signature is largely present in the CD4+ memory repertoire.

This sequence was found in an adult in good health and CMV-seronegative. The chain uses TRBV15 and TRBJ1-1; the D gene lacks a confident call. The sample comprised memory CD4+ T cells from blood. The CDR3 region reads CATSLRTEAFF. The nucleotides are TGTGCCACCAGCTTACGCACTGAAGCTTTCTTT.